Shown below are 22 T cell receptor beta chains from a single sample sequenced in a study of Graves' ophthalmopathy and Graves' hyperthyroidism. Researchers took RNA transcripts and amplified TCR beta CDR3 regions from them. Investigators did first-round RT-PCR with HTBI primers, then second-round multiplex PCR. TCRdb analysed the multiplex PCR reads with MiXCR anew, one entry per CDR3 protein. Of around 520,000 distinct CDR3 sequences listed, 39% are singletons. Sequenced material: peripheral blood or thyroid tissue (not recorded which). The receptors stem from an adult man with Graves' hyperthyroidism.

This clonotype has a count of ten or more. The chain uses TRBV4-1 and TRBJ2-7; perhaps D is TRBD1 or TRBD2 (5 bases each). Looked up from germline, CDR1 is MGHRA and CDR2 is YSYEKL. V gave up 4 bases and J gave up 3 bases, with 10 bases separating them. This CDR3 has 13 residues. The CDR3 loop is CASSPGPSYEQYF. CDR3 DNA: TGCGCCAGCAGCCCGGGACCCAGCTACGAGCAGTACTTC.

This clonotype appeared a few times. For the CDR3, the DNA is TGCGCCAGCAGCTCTCCGGACAGGGGGCCCCTGAACACTGAAGCTTTCTTT. Translated, it gives CASSSPDRGPLNTEAFF. J is TRBJ1-1 and V is TRBV5-1, with 11 bases matching TRBD1. This CDR3 has 17 amino acids. The V gene end was trimmed by 3 bases and the J gene end by 0 bases; junction bases not matched to a gene: 7. Germline CDR1 is SGHRS and CDR2 is YFSETQ.

The chain couples TRBV7-2 to TRBJ1-1; TRBD1 is a possible D gene (6 bases). Trimming left V 2 bases short and J 1 base short, with 11 bases between. Germline V gene lookup returns CDR1 SGHTA and CDR2 FQGNSA. The length of the CDR3 is 15 residues. DNA of the CDR3: TGTGCCAGCAGCTTATGGGGGCCAGCGAACACTGAAGCTTTCTTT. As protein: CASSLWGPANTEAFF.

Comment on this clonotype: This clone may be a read error of a much larger clone one base away. The CDR3 coding sequence is TGCAGCGTCGGGACAGAGGCTGGAAACACCATATATTTT. Translation: CSVGTEAGNTIYF. V is TRBV29-1 and J is TRBJ1-3; the match to TRBD1 covers 7 bases. The germline V gene encodes CDR1 SQVTM and CDR2 ANQGSEA. The CDR3 totals 13 residues. The V gene end was trimmed by 6 bases and the J gene end by 2 bases; junction bases not matched to a gene: 4.

The J gene is TRBJ1-5, the V gene TRBV20-1; possibly TRBD1 for D (5 bases). The V and J ends lost 3 bases and 6 bases respectively, with 12 bases between them. The CDR3 has 13 residues. Per the germline V gene, CDR1 is DFQATT and CDR2 is SNEGSKA (reference sequence). The CDR3 DNA reads as TGCAGTGCTAGGCGGGGCAAGGTTCAGCCCCAGCATTTT. It codes for CSARRGKVQPQHF.

V and J are TRBV24-1 and TRBJ1-2; 8 nucleotides line up with TRBD1. CDR1 is KGHDR, CDR2 SFDVKD, per germline. This CDR3 has 14 amino acids. The V gene end was trimmed by 3 bases and the J gene end by 4 bases; junction bases not matched to a gene: 3. CDR3 amino acids: CATSDGGQGYGYTF. The CDR3 DNA follows: TGTGCCACCAGTGATGGTGGACAGGGCTATGGCTACACCTTC.

The chain employs TRBV11-2 and TRBJ1-5, with 11 bases identical to TRBD1. CDR3 size: 15 residues. The V gene end was trimmed by 5 bases and the J gene end by 7 bases; junction bases not matched to a gene: 7. Germline CDR1 SGHAT, CDR2 FQNNGV. The CDR3 loop reads CASSTDRGPNQPQHF. CDR3 nucleotide sequence: TGTGCCAGCAGCACGGACAGGGGGCCGAACCAGCCCCAGCATTTT.

In regard to this clonotype: As the CDR3 is not closed by the conserved phenylalanine or tryptophan, this likely results from a read error. It is unclear where the CDR3 begins or ends on the DNA, so no DNA is shown, and the CDR3 is as TCRdb lists it. The V call is TRBV9, the J call TRBJ2-7; TRBD1 is taken as the D call from the table, unchecked against the DNA. The germline gives CDR1 SGDLS, CDR2 YYNGEE. The CDR3 is 8 amino acids in total, end residues counted. CDR3: CASSAGDR.

This clonotype was picked up many times. The rearrangement links TRBV19 to TRBJ1-5, with TRBD1 identical over 7 bases. The CDR3 spans 15 residues. The germline V gene encodes CDR1 LNHDA and CDR2 SQIVND (reference sequence). V lost 7 bases, J lost 2 bases, and 8 bases stayed unmatched. The CDR3 spells CASNGGQSRNQPQHF. CDR3 nucleotide sequence: TGTGCCAGTAACGGGGGACAGAGTCGCAATCAGCCCCAGCATTTT.

This clonotype was counted once. Written as DNA, the CDR3 is TGTGCCAGCAGGGATGGGGGCCATAATTCACCCCTCCACTTT. As protein: CASRDGGHNSPLHF. V usage is TRBV2 and J usage is TRBJ1-6, with D perhaps TRBD1 (6 bases). The CDR3 sequence is 14 residues long. In germline, CDR1 is SNHLY, CDR2 FYNNEI. V lost 6 bases and J lost 5, with 11 bases in between.

The table lists this clonotype with many counts. The chain is built from TRBV12-3 or TRBV12-4 and TRBJ1-5; a possible D gene is TRBD1 (6 bases). V was clipped by 5 bases and J by 9 bases, with 14 bases between them. This CDR3 contains 13 residues. CDR3 coding DNA: TGTGCCAGCAGTCCCGACAGGCTCGGGCCCCAGCATTTT. Protein sequence: CASSPDRLGPQHF.

This clonotype was found a few times. A read error may explain this, as a much larger clone is one base away. The gene calls are TRBV11-1 and TRBJ2-7; D call uncertain. V was clipped by 5 bases and J by 4 bases, with 6 bases between them. This CDR3 comprises 11 residues. Germline CDR1 and CDR2: SGHAT and FQDESV (reference sequence). The CDR3 sequence: CASSQMYEQYF. The DNA for the CDR3 is TGTGCCAGCAGCCAAATGTACGAGCAGTACTTC. Using reference TRBV11-1 and TRBJ2-7 for the parts outside the CDR3, the full variable domain is EAEVAQSPRYKITEKSQAVAFWCDPISGHATLYWYRQILGQGPELLVQFQDESVVDDSQLPKDRFSAERLKGVDSTLKIQPAELGDSAMYLCASSQMYEQYFGPGTRLTVT.

This chain uses TRBV2 with TRBJ1-5; 7 bases agree with TRBD1. Germline V gene sequence: CDR1 SNHLY, CDR2 FYNNEI. J was trimmed by 11 bases and V by 3 bases; bases with no gene match: 10. CDR3 length equals 14 residues. CDR3 loop: CASSDYVGGETQHF. In DNA, the CDR3 is TGTGCCAGCAGTGATTATGTAGGGGGCGAGACCCAGCATTTT.

Ten or more counts support this clonotype. This chain joins TRBV6-5 and TRBJ2-5; 13 bases are a match to TRBD2. V was clipped by 4 bases and J by 1 base; unmatched bases: 3. The CDR3 is 16 amino acids. Germline CDR1 MNHEY, CDR2 SVGAGI. CDR3 DNA: TGTGCCAGCAGTTCCGGGACTAGCGGGGTCCAAGAGACCCAGTACTTC. Translated, it gives CASSSGTSGVQETQYF.

This clonotype was detected many times. The rearrangement links TRBV5-1 to TRBJ2-2; possible D gene TRBD1, 5 bases. The V end was cut by 4 bases, the J end by 0 bases, with 10 bases between. The CDR3 runs to 15 residues. Germline assignment: CDR1 SGHRS and CDR2 YFSETQ. The CDR3 bases are TGCGCCAGCAGCCCAGACAGTACGAACACCGGGGAGCTGTTTTTT. It encodes CASSPDSTNTGELFF.

This chain connects TRBV20-1 to TRBJ2-1; tentative D call: TRBD2 (7 bases). Germline V gene lookup returns CDR1 DFQATT and CDR2 SNEGSKA (reference sequence). V dropped 5 bases and J dropped 6 bases, with 20 bases sitting between them. CDR3 size: 15 residues. CDR3 loop: CSAPDAGAGSNEQFF. The DNA of the CDR3 is TGCAGTGCTCCTGACGCGGGGGCAGGGTCCAATGAGCAGTTCTTC.

This clonotype was observed many times. The chain has TRBV7-2 and TRBJ1-2; 7 positions agree with TRBD1. CDR1 is SGHTA and CDR2 is FQGNSA in the germline V gene. This CDR3 contains 14 residues. The ends lost 5 bases at V and 6 bases at J; junction bases unmatched: 9. The chain's CDR3 is CASSRGTASNGYTF. CDR3 coding DNA: TGTGCCAGCAGCCGAGGGACAGCCTCAAATGGCTACACCTTC.

The rearrangement uses TRBV5-5 and TRBJ1-2, with D unresolved. The germline V and J ends were trimmed by 10 bases and 4 bases, with 20 bases remaining between them. The CDR3 sequence is 14 residues long. Germline loops: CDR1 SGHKS, CDR2 YYEKEE (reference sequence). The CDR3 loop reads CAWLRGVIGYGYTF. The DNA for the CDR3 is TGTGCCTGGCTGCGCGGGGTGATCGGCTATGGCTACACCTTC.

The chain is built from TRBV7-9 and TRBJ2-5; the D gene is possibly TRBD1 (6 bases). Trimming took 0 bases from V and 7 from J, leaving 12 bases between them. Germline V gene data show CDR1 as SEHNR and CDR2 as FQNEAQ (reference sequence). There are 14 residues in the CDR3. The CDR3 DNA sequence: TGTGCCAGCAGCTTAGCGGGTGGGGGCACGACCCAGTACTTC. Its protein product is CASSLAGGGTTQYF.

This clonotype showed up many times. The rearrangement links TRBV19 to TRBJ1-2; tentatively, D is TRBD1 (5 bases). The CDR3 length is 13 residues. V was cut by 6 bases and J by 5 bases, with 13 bases left in between. The germline gives CDR1 LNHDA, CDR2 SQIVND (reference sequence). The CDR3 here is CASRKGRDYGYTF. The CDR3 region has the DNA TGTGCCAGTAGGAAGGGGCGCGATTATGGCTACACCTTC.

At least ten counts were recorded for this clonotype. The CDR3 nucleotides are TGCAGCGTTGAAGCCGTGACAGGGGCTAACTATGGCTACACCTTC. Translated: CSVEAVTGANYGYTF. The chain carries TRBV29-1 and TRBJ1-2; TRBD1 agrees at 8 bases. Germline CDR1 reads SQVTM; CDR2 reads ANQGSEA. This CDR3 region has 15 residues. V was clipped by 1 base and J by 0 bases; unmatched bases: 4.

This clonotype appeared once. The rearrangement links TRBV29-1 to TRBJ2-2, with D perhaps matching TRBD2 (6 bases). Trimming pared 8 bases from V and 4 bases from J, leaving 11 bases between. Germline lookup yields CDR1 SQVTM and CDR2 ANQGSEA. The CDR3 loop spans 12 amino acids. The CDR3 protein is CSSGLSTGELFF. In DNA, the CDR3 is TGCAGCTCGGGACTGAGCACCGGGGAGCTGTTTTTT.